This T cell receptor beta chain was documented in a study of T cells in Graves' hyperthyroidism and ophthalmopathy. Germline-derived CDR1 and CDR2 are DFQATT and SNEGSKA (reference sequence). V dropped 1 base and J dropped 2; count of bases not matched to a gene: 5. The CDR3 sequence is 17 residues long. Study-wide points: Appearing also in blood were most of the thyroid clonotypes expanded above 0.001. Ophthalmopathy was separated from stable hyperthyroidism by a 13 V-J model.

Amplified regions were TCR beta CDR3 sequences from RNA transcripts. During a first-round RT-PCR of the TCR CDR3, the HTBI primer set was used. TCRdb fed the multiplex PCR reads into MiXCR, producing one record per CDR3 protein. Among about 510,000 distinct CDR3 sequences, 35% to 50% were seen once, and the ten largest hold about 43%. This clonotype has at least ten counts. Its antigen is still unknown. Clinical symptoms, serum thyroxine, TRAb, thyroid ultrasound and orbital computed tomography informed diagnoses. The genes are TRBV20-1 and TRBJ2-6; TRBD2 agrees at 10 bases. Sequencing was done on a sample of peripheral blood or thyroid tissue (not recorded which). The receptor was derived from an adult woman with Graves' disease, either hyperthyroidism or ophthalmopathy (not recorded which). The CDR3 is CSARAQSGRAGANVLTF. DNA of the CDR3: TGCAGTGCTAGAGCCCAAAGCGGGAGGGCTGGGGCCAACGTCCTGACTTTC.